Shown below are 15 T cell receptor beta chains from a single sample sequenced in a study of blood T cell repertoires in COVID-19. Libraries were prepared by immunoSEQ multiplex PCR; TCRdb keeps only in-frame clonotypes and omits some of them. The repertoire consists of some 160,000 clones, with approximately 80% occurring once and the leading ten covering about 1.5%. The sequenced sample consisted of peripheral blood. The source of these receptors is a human donor in a cohort sampled during active COVID-19.

This clone has just a few counts. The gene calls are TRBV5-1 and TRBJ2-7; D is unclear. Trimming cost V 0 bases and J 7 bases, with 14 bases left between them. The CDR3 sequence is 14 residues long. Germline CDR1 is SGHRS and CDR2 is YFSETQ. The CDR3, as DNA: TGCGCCAGCAGCTTGGGAGTCCTATTACGTGAGCAGTACTTC. It codes for CASSLGVLLREQYF.

The rearrangement joins TRBV7-3 to TRBJ2-2; D is perhaps TRBD2 (6 bases). Trimming cost V 5 bases and J 1 base, with 14 bases left between them. The length of the CDR3 is 16 residues. The germline CDR1 and CDR2 sequences are SGHTA and FQGTGA. CDR3 sequence reads: CASSHNGGGNTGELFF. DNA of the CDR3: TGTGCCAGCAGCCATAACGGGGGAGGGAACACCGGGGAGCTGTTTTTT.

The chain links TRBV9 to TRBJ1-2, with 7 bases that match TRBD1. This CDR3 has 14 residues. J gave up 8 bases and V 0 bases, and 7 bases lay outside the gene matches. Germline assignment: CDR1 SGDLS and CDR2 YYNGEE. In DNA form, the CDR3 reads TGTGCCAGCAGCGTAGATCGGGACAGACGCGGCTACACCTTC. It yields the protein CASSVDRDRRGYTF.

This clone was observed a handful of times. The chain carries TRBV28 and TRBJ2-7; TRBD2 might be the D (6 bases). The CDR3 loop spans 13 amino acids. The V end was cut by 8 bases, the J end by 3 bases, with 14 bases between. The germline CDR1 and CDR2 sequences are MDHEN and SYDVKM. The CDR3 sequence is CASGSGSGYEQYF. The CDR3 coding sequence is TGTGCCAGCGGGAGCGGGTCCGGCTACGAGCAGTACTTC. The full variable domain, rest sourced from reference TRBV28 and TRBJ2-7, is DVKVTQSSRYLVKRTGEKVFLECVQDMDHENMFWYRQDPGLGLRLIYFSYDVKMKEKGDIPEGYSVSREKKERFSLILESASTNQTSMYLCASGSGSGYEQYFGPGTRLTVT.

This chain joins TRBV12-3 or TRBV12-4 and TRBJ1-1; possible D gene TRBD1, 5 bases. This CDR3 comprises 11 residues. V was clipped by 3 bases and J by 8 bases, with 7 bases between them. DNA for the CDR3: TGTGCCAGCAGTTTGGGGCGAGAAGCTTTCTTT. Translating gives CASSLGREAFF.

The CDR3 bases are TGCGCCAGCAGCCAAGGGGTAGGGGGACAGGGGGGCGAGCAGTACTTC. It translates to CASSQGVGGQGGEQYF. The gene calls are TRBV4-1 and TRBJ2-7; 11 positions match TRBD1. The CDR3 spans 16 residues. Germline CDR1 reads MGHRA; CDR2 reads YSYEKL. Trimming cost V 1 base and J 6 bases; bases outside gene matches: 8.

The genes are TRBV5-1 and TRBJ2-1, with a possible D match to TRBD1 (5 bases). The CDR3 is made up of 16 amino acids. Germline V gives CDR1 SGHRS, CDR2 YFSETQ. Trimming stripped 0 bases from V and 4 bases from J, with 14 bases between. In DNA form, the CDR3 reads TGCGCCAGCAGCTTGGTGCCCTTAGGGGCATACAATGAGCAGTTCTTC. Amino acid sequence: CASSLVPLGAYNEQFF.

The J gene is TRBJ2-5, the V gene TRBV5-1; 10 nucleotides agree with TRBD1. Germline CDR1 is SGHRS and CDR2 is YFSETQ. The junction had 4 bases not matched to a gene; V was cut back by 4 bases and J by 4 bases. This CDR3 comprises 14 residues. The CDR3 DNA is TGCGCCAGCAGCGGGTGGACAGGGGGAGAGACCCAGTACTTC. Residues: CASSGWTGGETQYF. Full variable domain (remainder filled in from reference TRBV5-1 and TRBJ2-5): KAGVTQTPRYLIKTRGQQVTLSCSPISGHRSVSWYQQTPGQGLQFLFEYFSETQRNKGNFPGRFSGRQFSNSRSEMNVSTLELGDSALYLCASSGWTGGETQYFGPGTRLLVL.

The genes are TRBV10-2 and TRBJ2-7; the D is unclear. The CDR3 loop spans 16 amino acids. Deletions cut 0 bases from V and 3 bases from J, with 15 bases between. Germline-derived CDR1 and CDR2 are WSHSY and SAAADI. The DNA for the CDR3 is TGCGCCAGCAGTGAGTCGGGCACCGTCATGGGCTACGAGCAGTACTTC. This encodes CASSESGTVMGYEQYF.

The rearrangement links TRBV6-5 to TRBJ2-3; no clear D gene. CDR1 and CDR2 (germline): MNHEY, SVGAGI. V lost 8 bases and J 1 base, leaving 7 bases between the germline ends. The CDR3 is 12 residues long. CDR3 residues: CASGPRTDTQYF. The CDR3, as DNA: TGTGCCAGCGGGCCCCGCACAGATACGCAGTATTTT.

The chain joins TRBV18 to TRBJ1-1, with D perhaps TRBD1 (5 bases). The germline gives CDR1 KGHSH, CDR2 LQKENI. The V and J ends lost 4 bases and 4 bases respectively, with 16 bases between them. The CDR3 loop spans 15 amino acids. The CDR3 coding sequence is TGTGCCAGCTCACGGTCTATGACAGACCCCACTGAAGCTTTCTTT. This gives the protein CASSRSMTDPTEAFF.

The gene calls are TRBV6-1 and TRBJ1-1; no clear D. The germline CDR1 and CDR2 sequences are MNHNS and SASEGT. This CDR3 comprises 11 residues. Trimming removed 1 base from V and 8 bases from J, with 5 bases in between. The CDR3 DNA follows: TGTGCCAGCAGTGAAGTGGGCGAAGCTTTCTTT. Its translation: CASSEVGEAFF.

The chain uses TRBV25-1 and TRBJ1-2; perhaps TRBD1 as D (6 bases). CDR1 MGHDK and CDR2 SYGVNS come from the germline V gene. V was pared by 8 bases and J by 3 bases, with 13 bases between. This CDR3 has 13 amino acids. Here the CDR3 reads CASARGGDYGYTF. DNA for the CDR3: TGTGCCAGCGCCCGAGGGGGTGACTATGGCTACACCTTC.

V is TRBV6-5 and J is TRBJ2-6; 7 bases are a match to TRBD1. The CDR3 consists of 15 residues. The V gene end was trimmed by 8 bases and the J gene end by 0 bases; junction bases not matched to a gene: 4. Germline V gene lookup returns CDR1 MNHEY and CDR2 SVGAGI. The CDR3 bases are TGTGCCAGCGGGGACAGAAGCTCTGGGGCCAACGTCCTGACTTTC. Translation gives CASGDRSSGANVLTF.

This clone was detected only a few times. The chain has TRBV4-1 and TRBJ1-4; TRBD1 matches 7 bases. The J segment lost 7 bases and the V segment lost 2 bases, leaving 1 base of the junction unmatched. The CDR3 totals 13 residues. The V gene's germline CDR1 is MGHRA and CDR2 YSYEKL. The CDR3 reads CASSQHRGEKLFF. The DNA for the CDR3 is TGCGCCAGCAGCCAACACAGGGGTGAAAAACTGTTTTTT.